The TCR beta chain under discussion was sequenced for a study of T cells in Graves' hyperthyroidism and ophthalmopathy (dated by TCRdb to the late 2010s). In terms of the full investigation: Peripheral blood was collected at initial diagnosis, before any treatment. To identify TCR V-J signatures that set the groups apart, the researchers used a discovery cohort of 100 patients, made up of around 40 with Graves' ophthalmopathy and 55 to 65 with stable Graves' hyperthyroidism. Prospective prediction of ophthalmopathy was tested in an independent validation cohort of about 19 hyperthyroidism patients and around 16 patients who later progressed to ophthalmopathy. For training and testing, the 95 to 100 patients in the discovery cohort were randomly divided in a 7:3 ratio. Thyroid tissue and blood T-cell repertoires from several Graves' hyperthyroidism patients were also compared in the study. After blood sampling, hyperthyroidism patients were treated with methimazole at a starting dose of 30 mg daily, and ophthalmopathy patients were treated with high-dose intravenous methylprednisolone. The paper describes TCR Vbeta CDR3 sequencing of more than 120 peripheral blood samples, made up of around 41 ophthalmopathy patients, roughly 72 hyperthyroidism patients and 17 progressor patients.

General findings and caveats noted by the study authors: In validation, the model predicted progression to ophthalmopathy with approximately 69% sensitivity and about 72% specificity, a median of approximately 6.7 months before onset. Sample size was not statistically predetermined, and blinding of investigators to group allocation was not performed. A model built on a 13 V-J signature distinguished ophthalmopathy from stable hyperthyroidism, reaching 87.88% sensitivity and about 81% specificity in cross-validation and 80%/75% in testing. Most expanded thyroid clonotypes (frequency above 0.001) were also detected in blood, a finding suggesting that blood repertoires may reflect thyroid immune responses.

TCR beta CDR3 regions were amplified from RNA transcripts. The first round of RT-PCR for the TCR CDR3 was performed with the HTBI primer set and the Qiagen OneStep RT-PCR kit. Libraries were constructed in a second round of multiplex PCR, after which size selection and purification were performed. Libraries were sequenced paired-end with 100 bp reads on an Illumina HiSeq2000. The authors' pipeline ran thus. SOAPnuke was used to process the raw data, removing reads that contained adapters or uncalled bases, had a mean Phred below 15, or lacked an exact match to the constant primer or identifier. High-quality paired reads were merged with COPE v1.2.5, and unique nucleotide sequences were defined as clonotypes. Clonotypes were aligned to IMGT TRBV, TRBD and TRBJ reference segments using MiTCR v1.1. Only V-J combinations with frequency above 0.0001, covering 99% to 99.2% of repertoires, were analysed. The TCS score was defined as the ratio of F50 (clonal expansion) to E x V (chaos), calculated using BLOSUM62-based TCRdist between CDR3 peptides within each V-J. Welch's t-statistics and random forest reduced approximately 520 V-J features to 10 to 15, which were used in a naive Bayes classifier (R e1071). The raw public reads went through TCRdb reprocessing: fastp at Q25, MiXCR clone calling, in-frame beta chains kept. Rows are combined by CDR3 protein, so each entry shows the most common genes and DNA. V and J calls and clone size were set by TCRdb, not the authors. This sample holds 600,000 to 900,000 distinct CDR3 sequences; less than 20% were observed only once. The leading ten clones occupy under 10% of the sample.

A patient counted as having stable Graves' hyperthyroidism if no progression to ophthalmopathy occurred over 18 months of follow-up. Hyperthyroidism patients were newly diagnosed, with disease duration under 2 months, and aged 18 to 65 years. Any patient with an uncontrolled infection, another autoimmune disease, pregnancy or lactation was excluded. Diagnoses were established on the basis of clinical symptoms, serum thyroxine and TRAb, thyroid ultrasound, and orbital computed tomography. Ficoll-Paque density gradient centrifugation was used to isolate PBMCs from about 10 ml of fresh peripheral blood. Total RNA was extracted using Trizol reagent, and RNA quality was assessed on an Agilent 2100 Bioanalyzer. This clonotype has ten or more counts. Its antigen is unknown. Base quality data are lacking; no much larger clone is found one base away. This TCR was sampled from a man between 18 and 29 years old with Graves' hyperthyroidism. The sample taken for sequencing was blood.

Read as DNA, the sequence is TGCGCCAGCAGTGAGTCGACATCCGTGGGGACCCAGTACTTC. Its protein reads: CASSESTSVGTQYF. This sequence uses TRBV10-2 and TRBJ2-5, with the identity of the D gene unclear. Its CDR3 holds 14 amino acids, cysteine through phenylalanine. Only the CDR3 part of the read is kept: 42 bases, read in frame from the first base. The junction shows trimming of 0 bases on V and 7 bases on J, plus 12 bases between the germline ends. CDR1 and CDR2, per the germline V gene, are WSHSY and SAAADI.